These 12 T cell receptor beta chains were all obtained from the same sample, sequenced in a study of response to subunit inactivated influenza vaccine. TCRdb re-called the RT-PCR reads with MiXCR, one entry per CDR3 protein. The sample consists of just over 300,000 distinct CDR3 sequences, approximately 20% of them appearing once. Specimen: PBMCs from blood, collected about 19 months after vaccination. The source is a man aged 50-75 years who received an inactivated influenza vaccine.

In this sample, this clonotype turned up many times. The CDR3 sequence: CASSFITGRRVNEQFF. CDR3 sequence (DNA): TGTGCCAGCAGTTTCATTACAGGGCGAAGGGTTAATGAGCAGTTCTTC. The chain recombines TRBV13 with TRBJ2-1; D might be TRBD1 (6 bases). V was pared by 6 bases and J by 7 bases, with 22 bases between. Germline V lookup: CDR1 PRHDT, CDR2 FYEKMQ (reference sequence). The CDR3 sequence is 16 residues long.

The chain has TRBV5-1 and TRBJ2-3, with a possible D match to TRBD2 (5 bases). CDR1 is SGHRS and CDR2 is YFSETQ in the germline V gene. CDR3 length: 14 residues. V lost 0 bases and J lost 2, with 7 bases in between. CDR3 sequence reads: CASSLAADTDTQYF. In nucleotides, the CDR3 is TGCGCCAGCAGCTTGGCAGCGGACACAGATACGCAGTATTTT.

The chain is built from TRBV7-2 and TRBJ2-4; D remains unclear. CDR1 and CDR2 (germline): SGHTA, FQGNSA. The CDR3 runs to 15 residues. Trimming cost V 3 bases and J 1 base, with 10 bases left between them. CDR3 region: CASSLLMVAKNIQYF. CDR3 DNA: TGTGCCAGCAGCTTGTTGATGGTGGCCAAAAACATTCAGTACTTC.

The sample holds a few counts of this clonotype. V gene TRBV20-1 combines with J gene TRBJ1-6, with 7 bases fitting TRBD1. The J segment lost 6 bases and the V segment lost 6 bases, leaving 8 bases of the junction unmatched. From germline, CDR1 is DFQATT and CDR2 SNEGSKA (reference sequence). The CDR3 extends over 14 amino acids. CDR3 residues: CSASSGQLNSPLHF. As DNA, the CDR3 is TGCAGTGCCTCTTCGGGACAGCTTAATTCACCCCTCCACTTT.

The rearrangement joins TRBV29-1 to TRBJ2-1; a weak D match, TRBD2 (6 bases). Germline loops: CDR1 SQVTM, CDR2 ANQGSEA. Trimming removed 6 bases at V and 8 bases at J, with 17 bases between. CDR3 length: 13 amino acids. DNA for the CDR3: TGCAGCGTCCGGCCGGGAGCCACATATGAGCAGTTCTTC. As protein: CSVRPGATYEQFF.

The V call is TRBV29-1, the J call TRBJ1-2, with D perhaps TRBD1 (5 bases). The V gene's germline CDR1 is SQVTM and CDR2 ANQGSEA. V shed 1 base and J shed 7 bases, with 7 bases lying between them. This CDR3 region has 11 residues. CDR3 loop: CSVEVGVGYTF. CDR3 in DNA: TGCAGCGTTGAAGTGGGGGTTGGCTACACCTTC.

The V call is TRBV6-5, the J call TRBJ2-1; D possibly uses TRBD1 or TRBD2 (5 bases each). The CDR3 length is 15 residues. V lost 3 bases and J lost 5, with 14 bases in between. Germline values: CDR1 MNHEY, CDR2 SVGAGI. The CDR3 nucleotides read TGTGCCAGCAGTTATGACCGGGACGGTGACAATGAGCAGTTCTTC. Translating it yields CASSYDRDGDNEQFF.

This clonotype was picked up many times. The J gene is TRBJ1-5, the V gene TRBV29-1, with a weak D call TRBD1 (6 bases). Trimming took off 4 bases at V and 2 bases at J, with 6 bases between the two ends. The CDR3 totals 12 residues. Germline CDR1 is SQVTM and CDR2 is ANQGSEA. The CDR3 region is CSVGQGNQPQHF. CDR3 DNA: TGCAGCGTTGGACAGGGCAATCAGCCCCAGCATTTT.

This clonotype has more than one count but fewer than ten. In nucleotides, the CDR3 is TGTGCCAGCAGCCAAGGGTCGAGGCAGGGGGCCGAATGGAATCAGCCCCAGCATTTT. It specifies CASSQGSRQGAEWNQPQHF. The rearrangement links TRBV4-2 to TRBJ1-5, with 8 positions matching TRBD1. The CDR3 spans 19 residues. The germline V gene has CDR1 LGHNA and CDR2 YNFKEQ. V dropped 1 base and J dropped 4; count of bases not matched to a gene: 15.

The chain joins TRBV4-1 to TRBJ2-5; no clear D. The CDR3 contains 14 residues. Germline lookup yields CDR1 MGHRA and CDR2 YSYEKL. V lost 0 bases and J 0 bases, leaving 5 bases between the germline ends. The CDR3 DNA reads TGCGCCAGCAGCCAAGAAGGAAACCAAGAGACCCAGTACTTC. Its translation: CASSQEGNQETQYF.

The chain combines TRBV4-2 with TRBJ2-5; possibly TRBD1 for D (8 bases). Germline values: CDR1 LGHNA, CDR2 YNFKEQ. The CDR3 runs to 15 residues. V dropped 0 bases and J dropped 5 bases, with 13 bases sitting between them. This chain's CDR3 is CASSQDGQGGETQYF. CDR3 in DNA: TGTGCCAGCAGCCAAGATGGACAGGGAGGGGAGACCCAGTACTTC.

This clonotype has at least ten counts. V gene TRBV20-1 combines with J gene TRBJ2-5; no clear D. Germline CDR1 is DFQATT and CDR2 is SNEGSKA (reference sequence). V gave up 6 bases and J gave up 1 base, with 12 bases separating them. CDR3 length equals 13 residues. CDR3 nucleotide sequence: TGCAGTGCGCTCTCCTGGGGCCAAGAGACCCAGTACTTC. Its protein product is CSALSWGQETQYF.